The 20 T cell receptor beta chains below were found in one sample sequenced in a study of blood T cell repertoires in COVID-19. TCRdb's copy holds only in-frame clones and misses some; the assay was immunoSEQ multiplex PCR. The sample lists 300,000 to 350,000 clones; approximately 90% were seen once. Sequencing was done on a sample of peripheral blood. These receptor sequences come from a woman in her thirties with COVID-19, enrolled during active disease.

The chain has TRBV11-2 and TRBJ2-2; 9 bases are shared with TRBD1. Germline V CDR1 and CDR2: SGHAT, FQNNGV. V gave up 6 bases and J gave up 4 bases; unmatched junction bases: 12. This CDR3 spans 17 amino acids. CDR3 DNA: TGTGCCAGCAGAAAAGACACAGGGGGCGCGGGCACCGGGGAGCTGTTTTTT. Translating it yields CASRKDTGGAGTGELFF.

The V call is TRBV29-1, the J call TRBJ1-2, with TRBD1 as a possible D gene (6 bases). CDR3 length equals 13 residues. Trimming cost V 1 base and J 7 bases, with 13 bases left between them. The germline CDR1 and CDR2 sequences are SQVTM and ANQGSEA. The CDR3 DNA reads TGCAGCGTTGAAGCAGGGGCAGGGGTTGGCTACACCTTC. Translation gives CSVEAGAGVGYTF.

The CDR3: CASSLRGQGYGYTF. The CDR3 region has the DNA TGTGCCAGCAGCTTGAGGGGGCAGGGCTATGGCTACACCTTC. The chain has TRBV5-4 and TRBJ1-2; 7 bases align to TRBD1. Germline V gene data show CDR1 as SGHNT and CDR2 as YYREEE (reference sequence). This CDR3 is built from 14 residues. The V gene end was trimmed by 1 base and the J gene end by 4 bases; junction bases not matched to a gene: 4.

The chain employs TRBV11-2 and TRBJ1-3, with D unresolved. The V gene lost 5 bases and the J gene lost 1 base, with 12 bases spanning the gap. Germline-derived CDR1 and CDR2 are SGHAT and FQNNGV. This CDR3 is 15 amino acids long. The CDR3 protein is CASSLGGGSGNTIYF. The CDR3 DNA follows: TGTGCCAGCAGCCTCGGTGGCGGGTCTGGAAACACCATATATTTT.

The V call is TRBV5-6, the J call TRBJ2-7, with TRBD1 identical over 8 bases. Germline V CDR1 and CDR2: SGHDT, YYEEEE. J was trimmed by 9 bases and V by 3 bases; bases with no gene match: 11. The CDR3 totals 14 residues. The CDR3 DNA reads as TGTGCCAGCAGCTCCGACGGGACAGGCGGCAGGCAGTACGTC. Amino acid sequence: CASSSDGTGGRQYV.

V gene TRBV18 combines with J gene TRBJ1-1; perhaps TRBD1 as D (5 bases). Germline CDR1 is KGHSH and CDR2 is LQKENI. The CDR3 loop spans 16 amino acids. The V gene lost 2 bases and the J gene lost 6 bases, with 19 bases spanning the gap. The CDR3 coding sequence is TGTGCCAGCTCACCATTGCGTGCAGGGAGGGGCGCTGAAGCTTTCTTT. Its translation is CASSPLRAGRGAEAFF.

This rearrangement joins TRBV6-4 to TRBJ2-7; possible D gene TRBD2, 5 bases. V lost 6 bases and J lost 6, with 15 bases in between. The CDR3 extends over 13 amino acids. CDR1 MRHNA and CDR2 SNTAGT come from the germline V gene. CDR3 residues: CASSATAGAEQYF. The CDR3 DNA reads TGTGCCAGCAGCGCCACCGCGGGTGCCGAGCAGTACTTC.

This clone came up a few times. This sequence joins TRBV7-9 and TRBJ1-5, with unresolved D. V shed 5 bases and J shed 0 bases, with 11 bases lying between them. This CDR3 is 15 amino acids long. In germline, CDR1 is SEHNR, CDR2 FQNEAQ (reference sequence). The DNA for the CDR3 is TGTGCCAGCAGCCCTACTCGGGGTAGCAATCAGCCCCAGCATTTT. This sequence encodes CASSPTRGSNQPQHF.

The chain carries TRBV7-9 and TRBJ1-3, with D perhaps matching TRBD1 (5 bases). The germline V gene encodes CDR1 SEHNR and CDR2 FQNEAQ (reference sequence). The germline V and J ends were trimmed by 4 bases and 4 bases, with 17 bases remaining between them. The CDR3 spans 16 residues. The CDR3, as DNA: TGTGCCAGCAGCTCTCAGGGTCGGCAGGGAGGAAACACCATATATTTT. It translates to CASSSQGRQGGNTIYF. Full variable domain (outside the CDR3, taken from reference TRBV7-9 and TRBJ1-3): DTGVSQNPRHKITKRGQNVTFRCDPISEHNRLYWYRQTLGQGPEFLTYFQNEAQLEKSRLLSDRFSAERPKGSFSTLEIQRTEQGDSAMYLCASSSQGRQGGNTIYFGEGSWLTVV.

The genes are TRBV7-2 and TRBJ1-3; TRBD1 matches at 7 bases. Germline V gene lookup returns CDR1 SGHTA and CDR2 FQGNSA. This CDR3 is 14 amino acids long. The trim removed 2 bases at V and 3 bases at J, leaving 1 base unmatched. Here the CDR3 reads CASSLYRGGNTIYF. The CDR3 DNA reads TGTGCCAGCAGCTTATACAGGGGTGGAAACACCATATATTTT.

A few counts support this clone. The chain is built from TRBV6-5 and TRBJ2-1, with no clear D. The germline CDR1 and CDR2 sequences are MNHEY and SVGAGI. The CDR3 spans 16 residues. Trimming cost V 0 bases and J 0 bases, with 9 bases left between them. The CDR3 sequence: CASSYSRLRSYNEQFF. CDR3 bases: TGTGCCAGCAGTTACTCCAGACTCCGCTCCTACAATGAGCAGTTCTTC.

The chain has TRBV19 and TRBJ1-4; D is unclear. The V end was cut by 3 bases, the J end by 0 bases, with 5 bases between. The germline CDR1 and CDR2 sequences are LNHDA and SQIVND (reference sequence). The CDR3 spans 14 residues. The CDR3 sequence: CASSMQATNEKLFF. In DNA, the CDR3 is TGTGCCAGTAGTATGCAGGCAACTAATGAAAAACTGTTTTTT. Full variable domain (rest looked up from reference TRBV19 and TRBJ1-4): DGGITQSPKYLFRKEGQNVTLSCEQNLNHDAMYWYRQDPGQGLRLIYYSQIVNDFQKGDIAEGYSVSREKKESFPLTVTSAQKNPTAFYLCASSMQATNEKLFFGSGTQLSVL.

The chain links TRBV18 to TRBJ1-1; D might be TRBD1 (5 bases). This CDR3 is 15 amino acids long. The germline CDR1 and CDR2 sequences are KGHSH and LQKENI. Trimming removed 4 bases from V and 1 base from J, with 13 bases in between. CDR3 sequence (DNA): TGTGCCAGCTCACTTGGGGGGTTCGGGAACACTGAAGCTTTCTTT. This translates into CASSLGGFGNTEAFF.

This clone was counted only a few times. V is TRBV27 and J is TRBJ1-1; D not resolved. The ends were cut back, 2 bases at V and 3 bases at J, with 10 bases in the middle. Germline assignment: CDR1 MNHEY and CDR2 SMNVEV (reference sequence). The CDR3 is 14 residues long. CDR3 DNA sequence: TGTGCCAGCAGTTTACTCGAGGGAGACACTGAAGCTTTCTTT. It codes for CASSLLEGDTEAFF.

The chain recombines TRBV27 with TRBJ2-7; 9 bases map to TRBD1. The germline V gene encodes CDR1 MNHEY and CDR2 SMNVEV (reference sequence). V lost 2 bases, J lost 1 base, and 3 bases stayed unmatched. This CDR3 is built from 15 residues. The CDR3 nucleotides read TGTGCCAGCAGTTTAGCGGGGACAGGGTCCTACGAGCAGTACTTC. The encoded protein is CASSLAGTGSYEQYF.

This chain uses TRBV6-1 with TRBJ1-5; no firm D call. The CDR3 contains 17 residues. V lost 3 bases, J lost 0 bases, and 15 bases lay in between. CDR1 and CDR2 from the germline V gene are MNHNS and SASEGT. The CDR3 protein is CASSEWGPGYSNQPQHF. The CDR3 bases are TGTGCCAGCAGTGAGTGGGGTCCGGGGTATAGCAATCAGCCCCAGCATTTT.

The chain is built from TRBV7-9 and TRBJ2-2, with D possibly matching TRBD1 (6 bases). The ends were cut back, 2 bases at V and 7 bases at J, with 11 bases in the middle. The CDR3 spans 14 residues. Germline CDR1 is SEHNR and CDR2 is FQNEAQ (reference sequence). The chain's CDR3 is CASSLNNRVGELFF. Written as DNA, the CDR3 is TGTGCCAGCAGCTTAAATAACAGGGTCGGGGAGCTGTTTTTT.

This chain connects TRBV7-2 to TRBJ1-6; perhaps TRBD1 as D (5 bases). The CDR3 extends over 15 amino acids. Trimming took 1 base from V and 11 from J, leaving 15 bases between them. Germline V CDR1 and CDR2: SGHTA, FQGNSA. As DNA, the CDR3 is TGTGCCAGCAGCTTAGAATCTGGGGGGTTGACACCCCTCCACTTT. It yields the protein CASSLESGGLTPLHF.

CDR3 nucleotides: TGTGCCAGCAGTCGCGTGTGGGGGGGAGAGAACACCGGGGAGCTGTTTTTT. Translated, it gives CASSRVWGGENTGELFF. The V and J genes are TRBV5-4 and TRBJ2-2, with 7 bases aligning to TRBD2. Germline V gene sequence: CDR1 SGHNT, CDR2 YYREEE (reference sequence). The CDR3 totals 17 residues. The V and J ends lost 5 bases and 1 base, in that order; junction bases with no gene match: 11.

This clone was detected only once. The chain joins TRBV4-1 to TRBJ2-5, with D possibly matching TRBD2 (6 bases). In germline, CDR1 is MGHRA, CDR2 YSYEKL. The CDR3 has 15 residues. Between the trimmed V and J ends, which lost 5 bases and 2 bases, there was a span of 15 bases. The CDR3: CASSAREGGQETQYF. The CDR3 DNA reads as TGCGCCAGCAGCGCCAGGGAAGGAGGGCAAGAGACCCAGTACTTC.